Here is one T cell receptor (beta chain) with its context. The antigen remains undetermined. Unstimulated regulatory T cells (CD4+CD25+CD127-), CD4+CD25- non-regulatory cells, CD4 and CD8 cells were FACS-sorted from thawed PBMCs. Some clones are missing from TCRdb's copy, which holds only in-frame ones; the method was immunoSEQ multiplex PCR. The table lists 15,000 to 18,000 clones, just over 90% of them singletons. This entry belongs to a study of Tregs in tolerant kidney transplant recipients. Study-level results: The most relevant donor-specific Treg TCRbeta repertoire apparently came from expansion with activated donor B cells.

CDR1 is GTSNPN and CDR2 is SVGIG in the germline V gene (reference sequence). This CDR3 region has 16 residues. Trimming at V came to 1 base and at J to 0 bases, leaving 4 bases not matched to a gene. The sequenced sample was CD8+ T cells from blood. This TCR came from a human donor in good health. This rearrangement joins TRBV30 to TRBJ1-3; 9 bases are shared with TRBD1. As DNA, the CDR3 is TGTGCCTGGAGTGGGGGACAGGGCGTCTCTGGAAACACCATATATTTT. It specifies CAWSGGQGVSGNTIYF.